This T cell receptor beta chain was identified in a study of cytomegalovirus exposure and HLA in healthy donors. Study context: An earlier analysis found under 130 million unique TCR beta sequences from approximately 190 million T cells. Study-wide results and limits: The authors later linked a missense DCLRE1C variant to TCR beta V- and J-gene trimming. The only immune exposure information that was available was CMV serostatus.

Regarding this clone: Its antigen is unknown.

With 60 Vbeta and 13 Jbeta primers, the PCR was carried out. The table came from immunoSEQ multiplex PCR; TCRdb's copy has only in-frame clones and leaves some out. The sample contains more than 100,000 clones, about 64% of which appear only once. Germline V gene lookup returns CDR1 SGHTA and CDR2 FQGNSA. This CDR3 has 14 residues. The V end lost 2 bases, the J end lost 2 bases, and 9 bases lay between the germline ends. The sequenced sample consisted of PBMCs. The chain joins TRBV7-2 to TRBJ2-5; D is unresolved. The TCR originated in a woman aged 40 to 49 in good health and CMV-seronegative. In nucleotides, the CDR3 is TGTGCCAGCAGCTTAATTGCTCGGCAAGAGACCCAGTACTTC. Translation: CASSLIARQETQYF.